This TCR beta chain comes out of a study of OX40 agonist ivuxolimab in advanced cancers. About the research overall: With ivuxolimab, an agonistic anti-OX40 (CD134) antibody, patients were treated. Whole-study results and caveats: The CD4+ and CD8+ T cells in the blood had expanded clonally by week 6 at 0.1 to 3.0 mg/kg.

Profiled with immunoSEQ multiplex PCR; TCRdb holds only in-frame clones, not every one. The sample contains roughly 70,000 clones, roughly 85% of which appear only once. On this clone: Its antigen is not identified.

The sequence came from an adult with an advanced solid tumor such as melanoma, head and neck, liver or kidney cancer. The material sequenced was CD4+ or CD8+ T cells sorted from blood, taken in a trial of the OX40 agonist ivuxolimab.

The CDR3 sequence is CASRLQETQYF. The DNA for the CDR3 is TGTGCCAGCAGACTACAAGAGACCCAGTACTTC. This sequence joins TRBV2 and TRBJ2-5; D is uncertain. The V end lost 6 bases, the J end lost 2 bases, and 4 bases lay between the germline ends. Germline loops: CDR1 SNHLY, CDR2 FYNNEI. CDR3 length: 11 amino acids.